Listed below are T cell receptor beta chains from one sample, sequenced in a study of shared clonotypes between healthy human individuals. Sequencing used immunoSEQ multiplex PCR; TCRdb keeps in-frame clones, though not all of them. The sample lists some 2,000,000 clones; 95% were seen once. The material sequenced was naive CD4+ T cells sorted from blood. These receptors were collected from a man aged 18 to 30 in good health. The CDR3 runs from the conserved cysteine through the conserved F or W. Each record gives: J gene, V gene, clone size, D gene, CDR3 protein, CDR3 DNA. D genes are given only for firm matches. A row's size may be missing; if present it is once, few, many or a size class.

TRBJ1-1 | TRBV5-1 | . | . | CASSHGIPNTEAFF | TGCGCCAGCAGCCACGGGATACCGAACACTGAAGCTTTCTTT
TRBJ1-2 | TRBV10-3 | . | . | CAISDLDRSSYGYTF | TGTGCCATCAGTGATTTGGACAGATCTAGCTATGGCTACACCTTC
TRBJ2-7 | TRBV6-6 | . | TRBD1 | CASTGQGYEQYF | TGTGCCAGCACCGGACAGGGCTACGAGCAGTACTTC
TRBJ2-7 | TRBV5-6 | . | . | CASSLEALRDFYEQYF | TGTGCCAGCAGCTTGGAGGCGCTACGGGATTTTTACGAGCAGTACTTC
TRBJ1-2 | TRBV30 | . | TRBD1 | CAWSYGQGDGYTF | TGTGCCTGGAGTTATGGACAGGGGGATGGCTACACCTTC
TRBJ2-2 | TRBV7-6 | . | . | CASSSRSSGSLGGTGELFF | TGTGCCAGCAGCTCCAGGTCTTCAGGTTCTCTGGGAGGTACCGGGGAGCTGTTTTTT
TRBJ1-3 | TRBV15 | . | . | CATSRDKEGAGNTIYF | TGTGCCACCAGCAGAGATAAGGAGGGAGCTGGAAACACCATATATTTT
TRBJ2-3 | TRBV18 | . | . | CASSPLTVLGPISTDTQYF | TGTGCCAGCTCACCACTTACGGTTCTGGGGCCGATAAGCACAGATACGCAGTATTTT
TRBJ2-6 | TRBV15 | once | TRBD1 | CATYRGGQVIPSGANVLTF | TGTGCCACCTACCGGGGCGGACAGGTCATACCCTCTGGGGCCAACGTCCTGACTTTC
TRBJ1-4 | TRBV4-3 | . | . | CASSQDRAANEKLFF | TGCGCCAGCAGCCAGGACCGCGCGGCTAATGAAAAACTGTTTTTT
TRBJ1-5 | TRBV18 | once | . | CASSPFPGRPQHF | TGTGCCAGCTCACCGTTCCCAGGGAGGCCCCAGCATTTT
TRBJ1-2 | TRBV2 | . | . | CASSLEGATGPYGYTF | TGTGCCAGCAGCCTCGAAGGGGCAACAGGGCCCTATGGCTACACCTTC
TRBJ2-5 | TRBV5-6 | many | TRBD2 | CASSLGTSGTAETQYF | TGTGCCAGCAGCTTGGGAACTAGCGGGACCGCAGAGACCCAGTACTTC
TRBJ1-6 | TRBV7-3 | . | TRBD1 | CASSLKQGNTPLHF | TGTGCCAGCAGCTTAAAACAGGGGAATACACCCCTCCACTTT
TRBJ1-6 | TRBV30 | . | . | CAWSVSGGNSPLHF | TGTGCCTGGAGTGTAAGTGGGGGAAATTCACCCCTCCACTTT
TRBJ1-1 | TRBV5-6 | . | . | CASSQDLGGAAEAFF | TGTGCCAGCAGCCAAGACCTAGGGGGAGCGGCTGAAGCTTTCTTT
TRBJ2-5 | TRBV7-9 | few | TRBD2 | CASSLRRTSGSKETQYF | TGTGCCAGCAGCTTAAGGCGGACTAGCGGGAGCAAGGAGACCCAGTACTTC
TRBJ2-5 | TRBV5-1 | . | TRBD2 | CASSPPGRLAGLVQYF | TGCGCCAGCAGCCCCCCGGGTAGACTAGCGGGGCTGGTACAGTACTTC
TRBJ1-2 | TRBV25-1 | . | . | CASSEGQGYYGYTF | TGTGCCAGCAGTGAAGGGCAGGGCTACTATGGCTACACCTTC
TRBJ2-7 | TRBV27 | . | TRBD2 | CATRDSGVNEQYF | TGTGCCACTCGGGATAGCGGGGTCAACGAGCAGTACTTC
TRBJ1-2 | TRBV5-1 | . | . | CASSLGQRNYGYTF | TGCGCCAGCAGCTTGGGACAGCGTAACTATGGCTACACCTTC
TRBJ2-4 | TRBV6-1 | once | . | CASTRGGPNIQYF | TGTGCCAGCACTAGGGGGGGACCAAACATTCAGTACTTC
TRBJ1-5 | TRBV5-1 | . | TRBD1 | CASSWDSQNQPQHF | TGCGCCAGCAGCTGGGACAGTCAAAATCAGCCCCAGCATTTT
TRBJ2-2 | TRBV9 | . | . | CASRGTPNTGELFF | TGTGCCAGCAGGGGGACGCCGAACACCGGGGAGCTGTTTTTT
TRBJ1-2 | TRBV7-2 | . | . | CASSPRAVYGYTF | TGTGCCAGCAGCCCGCGGGCCGTCTATGGCTACACCTTC
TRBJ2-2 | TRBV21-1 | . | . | CASSNEAAGELFF | TGTGCCAGCAGCAATGAGGCCGCCGGGGAGCTGTTTTTT
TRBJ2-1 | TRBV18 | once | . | CASSPQFYNEQFF | TGTGCCAGCTCCCCCCAGTTCTACAATGAGCAGTTCTTC